The 21 T cell receptor beta chains below were found in one sample sequenced in a study of blood T cell repertoires in COVID-19. Only in-frame clones appear in the TCRdb table, and some are missing; sequencing was by immunoSEQ multiplex PCR. The sample has a few hundred thousand clones; around 82% are singletons. The source material was peripheral blood. The receptors derive from a person aged 70 to 79 with COVID-19, enrolled during active disease.

The J gene is TRBJ2-7, the V gene TRBV9, with TRBD1 matching over 7 bases. The CDR3 has 14 residues. Germline V gene sequence: CDR1 SGDLS, CDR2 YYNGEE. With V trimmed by 2 bases and J by 0 bases, 2 bases remained unmatched. CDR3 in amino acids: CASSVGDSSYEQYF. The CDR3, as DNA: TGTGCCAGCAGCGTGGGGGACAGCTCCTACGAGCAGTACTTC.

This clone occurred once. This rearrangement joins TRBV7-9 to TRBJ2-5; 7 bases fit TRBD1. The CDR3 runs to 15 residues. J was trimmed by 4 bases and V by 5 bases; bases with no gene match: 10. Germline assignment: CDR1 SEHNR and CDR2 FQNEAQ (reference sequence). The CDR3 protein is CASSQRRGLGETQYF. CDR3 bases: TGTGCCAGCAGCCAACGCAGGGGGTTGGGAGAGACCCAGTACTTC.

The chain employs TRBV20-1 and TRBJ1-2; possible D gene TRBD1, 6 bases. Germline V gene data show CDR1 as DFQATT and CDR2 as SNEGSKA (reference sequence). V was shortened by 6 bases and J by 5 bases, with 10 bases between the two germline ends. This CDR3 has 11 amino acids. CDR3 sequence reads: CSARTEYGYTF. The DNA for the CDR3 is TGCAGTGCACGGACAGAATATGGCTACACCTTC.

This clone has only one observation. The CDR3 sequence: CASSPDRQGGTEAFF. CDR3 DNA: TGTGCCAGTAGCCCCGACAGACAGGGAGGCACTGAAGCTTTCTTT. The chain joins TRBV19 to TRBJ1-1, with TRBD1 matching 7 bases. The CDR3 covers 15 residues. With V trimmed by 6 bases and J by 4 bases, 11 bases remained unmatched. The germline CDR1 and CDR2 sequences are LNHDA and SQIVND (reference sequence).

The rearrangement joins TRBV7-3 to TRBJ2-3, with 13 bases lining up with TRBD2. Germline CDR1 SGHTA, CDR2 FQGTGA. The CDR3 has 15 residues. Unmatched junction bases numbered 2, after V lost 2 bases and J lost 6 bases. CDR3 nucleotide sequence: TGTGCCAGCAGCTTATCGACTAGCGGGGGGGATACGCAGTATTTT. It is translated as CASSLSTSGGDTQYF.

This clone appeared once. V usage is TRBV10-2 and J usage is TRBJ1-1; possibly TRBD1 for D (5 bases). V lost 8 bases and J 3 bases, leaving 7 bases between the germline ends. The CDR3 extends over 11 amino acids. The germline V gene encodes CDR1 WSHSY and CDR2 SAAADI. DNA for the CDR3: TGCGCCAGCGGAGGGGACACTGAAGCTTTCTTT. Its protein product is CASGGDTEAFF.

The CDR3 sequence is CASTYRGLAGVPSTDTQYF. CDR3 bases: TGTGCCAGTACCTATAGGGGACTAGCGGGGGTGCCTAGCACAGATACGCAGTATTTT. This chain links TRBV19 with TRBJ2-3; 14 nucleotides agree with TRBD2. J was trimmed by 0 bases and V by 7 bases; bases with no gene match: 12. The CDR3 length is 19 residues. Looked up from germline, CDR1 is LNHDA and CDR2 is SQIVND (reference sequence).

This clone was seen only once. The CDR3 sequence: CAWSDGTYEQYF. The CDR3 nucleotides read TGTGCCTGGAGTGACGGGACTTACGAGCAGTACTTC. The gene calls are TRBV30 and TRBJ2-7; perhaps TRBD2 as D (6 bases). The CDR3 spans 12 residues. V was shortened by 1 base and J by 4 bases, with 8 bases between the two germline ends. Per the germline V gene, CDR1 is GTSNPN and CDR2 is SVGIG (reference sequence). The full variable domain, rest sourced from reference TRBV30 and TRBJ2-7, is SQTIHQWPATLVQPVGSPLSLECTVEGTSNPNLYWYRQAAGRGLQLLFYSVGIGQISSEVPQNLSASRPQDRQFILSSKKLLLSDSGFYLCAWSDGTYEQYFGPGTRLTVT.

The V call is TRBV10-3, the J call TRBJ2-3; 13 bases are shared with TRBD2. The CDR3 sequence is 15 residues long. V dropped 6 bases and J dropped 3; count of bases not matched to a gene: 3. The germline gives CDR1 ENHRY, CDR2 SYGVKD. The chain's CDR3 is CAIRLAGGQTDTQYF. The CDR3, as DNA: TGTGCCATCAGACTAGCGGGGGGGCAAACAGATACGCAGTATTTT.

J is TRBJ2-3 and V is TRBV19; perhaps TRBD2 as D (6 bases). The CDR3 covers 15 residues. Germline V gene lookup returns CDR1 LNHDA and CDR2 SQIVND (reference sequence). Trimming pared 4 bases from V and 2 bases from J, leaving 13 bases between. This CDR3 reads CASSKGTQDTDTQYF. The CDR3 nucleotides are TGTGCCAGTAGTAAAGGGACTCAGGACACAGATACGCAGTATTTT.

This chain links TRBV5-8 with TRBJ2-5, with D perhaps TRBD2 (6 bases). Per germline, CDR1 SGHTS and CDR2 YDEGEE. CDR3 length: 13 amino acids. V gave up 9 bases and J gave up 6 bases, with 18 bases separating them. The CDR3 region is CATRWPGEKTQYF. The CDR3 DNA sequence: TGTGCCACCCGGTGGCCGGGGGAGAAGACCCAGTACTTC.

This sequence joins TRBV4-1 and TRBJ2-1; no definite D call. Trimming cost V 2 bases and J 6 bases, with 14 bases left between them. Germline V CDR1 and CDR2: MGHRA, YSYEKL. CDR3 length equals 15 residues. CDR3 sequence: CASSQQVVPLNEQFF. CDR3 DNA sequence: TGCGCCAGCAGCCAACAGGTGGTCCCTCTCAATGAGCAGTTCTTC.

This clone was found a few times. This chain's CDR3 is CASSLRGGGLAGELQETQYF. CDR3 coding DNA: TGTGCCAGCAGTTTAAGAGGGGGGGGACTAGCGGGAGAGTTACAAGAGACCCAGTACTTC. The chain combines TRBV27 with TRBJ2-5; TRBD2 matches at 14 bases. V shed 2 bases and J 2 bases; nucleotides not matched to a gene: 13. This CDR3 comprises 20 residues. The germline gives CDR1 MNHEY, CDR2 SMNVEV (reference sequence).

This chain links TRBV4-3 with TRBJ2-3; 8 bases align to TRBD1. In germline, CDR1 is LGHNA, CDR2 YSLEER. This CDR3 spans 16 amino acids. With 4 bases clipped from V and 4 bases from J, the junction kept 10 bases outside the gene matches. CDR3 protein: CASSPNRGSAADTQYF. Written as DNA, the CDR3 is TGCGCCAGCAGCCCCAACAGGGGGTCGGCGGCAGATACGCAGTATTTT.

This rearrangement joins TRBV10-3 to TRBJ2-1; weak D call: TRBD1 (6 bases). The CDR3 has 15 amino acids. Germline V gene sequence: CDR1 ENHRY, CDR2 SYGVKD. V was cut by 3 bases and J by 0 bases, with 9 bases left in between. The CDR3: CAISEGQISYNEQFF. The CDR3 bases are TGTGCCATCAGTGAAGGACAGATCTCCTACAATGAGCAGTTCTTC.

The chain uses TRBV7-2 and TRBJ2-1, with 13 bases lining up with TRBD2. J was trimmed by 1 base and V by 11 bases; bases with no gene match: 17. CDR1 is SGHTA and CDR2 is FQGNSA in the germline V gene. This CDR3 has 19 residues. CDR3 coding DNA: TGTGCCGGAATGGGGCGAACTAGCGGGGGGGAAGGGTCCTACAATGAGCAGTTCTTC. It is translated as CAGMGRTSGGEGSYNEQFF.

The V gene is TRBV29-1, the J gene TRBJ1-2; TRBD1 matches at 9 bases. The length of the CDR3 is 14 residues. The germline V gene has CDR1 SQVTM and CDR2 ANQGSEA. The V and J ends lost 1 base and 7 bases, in that order; junction bases with no gene match: 7. CDR3 nucleotide sequence: TGCAGCGTTGAAGGTAACAGGGGGCAAGGTGGCTACACCTTC. Encoded protein: CSVEGNRGQGGYTF.

This rearrangement joins TRBV10-3 to TRBJ1-2, with 10 nucleotides matching TRBD1. The CDR3 is 13 residues long. V dropped 6 bases and J dropped 7; count of bases not matched to a gene: 5. The germline CDR1 and CDR2 sequences are ENHRY and SYGVKD. The CDR3 protein is CAIRLTGGGGYTF. CDR3 DNA: TGTGCCATCAGGCTGACAGGGGGCGGTGGCTACACCTTC.

The rearrangement links TRBV5-6 to TRBJ2-3, with 9 positions matching TRBD1. The J segment lost 1 base and the V segment lost 4 bases, leaving 1 base of the junction unmatched. The CDR3 has 14 residues. The V gene's germline CDR1 is SGHDT and CDR2 YYEEEE. CDR3 coding DNA: TGTGCCAGCAGCAGGGACAGGGGCACAGATACGCAGTATTTT. Residues: CASSRDRGTDTQYF.

The chain is built from TRBV7-9 and TRBJ2-2; 7 positions match TRBD2. The germline gives CDR1 SEHNR, CDR2 FQNEAQ (reference sequence). With 4 bases clipped from V and 4 bases from J, the junction kept 12 bases outside the gene matches. CDR3 length equals 17 residues. The CDR3 sequence: CASSWVGGSEGTGELFF. CDR3 bases: TGTGCCAGCAGCTGGGTCGGCGGGAGTGAGGGCACCGGGGAGCTGTTTTTT.

A word on this clone: One end of the junction does not line up with germline, which may come from a read error. The chain couples TRBV5-6 to TRBJ1-1; 8 bases are shared with TRBD1. The CDR3 totals 13 residues. Germline values: CDR1 SGHDT, CDR2 YYEEEE. The DNA for the CDR3 is TGTGCCAGCAGGAGGACAGGGAACCCTGAAGCTTTCTTT. Protein sequence: CASRRTGNPEAFF.